These 3 T cell receptor beta chains were sequenced from one sample in a study of blood T cell repertoires in COVID-19. Clones were read by immunoSEQ multiplex PCR, and TCRdb kept only the in-frame ones, dropping some. The table includes 110,000 to 150,000 clones, 84% detected once. The sample comprised peripheral blood. These receptors came from a human donor in a cohort sampled during active COVID-19.

The V gene is TRBV10-1, the J gene TRBJ1-1; D is undetermined. From germline, CDR1 is WNHNN and CDR2 SYGVQD (reference sequence). Deletions cut 10 bases from V and 3 bases from J, with 12 bases between. The CDR3 totals 12 residues. CDR3 nucleotide sequence: TGCGCCACCTCGGACGGGGACACTGAAGCTTTCTTT. This translates into CATSDGDTEAFF.

V is TRBV29-1 and J is TRBJ2-5, with D tentatively TRBD1 (5 bases). The CDR3 totals 13 residues. V gave up 4 bases and J gave up 0 bases, with 9 bases separating them. Germline CDR1 and CDR2: SQVTM and ANQGSEA. CDR3 sequence (DNA): TGCAGCGTTGGGGGCCACTACCAAGAGACCCAGTACTTC. Encoded protein: CSVGGHYQETQYF.

The rearrangement joins TRBV5-4 to TRBJ1-2, with D unclear. Germline CDR1 is SGHNT and CDR2 is YYREEE (reference sequence). Trimming removed 5 bases at V and 5 bases at J, with 16 bases between. This CDR3 comprises 14 residues. The chain's CDR3 is CASRFRGYDYGYTF. CDR3 nucleotides: TGTGCCAGCAGGTTCCGAGGGTATGATTATGGCTACACCTTC. The complete variable domain, with remaining parts taken from reference TRBV5-4 and TRBJ1-2, reads ETGVTQSPTHLIKTRGQQVTLRCSSQSGHNTVSWYQQALGQGPQFIFQYYREEENGRGNFPPRFSGLQFPNYSSELNVNALELDDSALYLCASRFRGYDYGYTFGSGTRLTVV.